Below are 3 T cell receptor beta chains sequenced from a single sample in a study of blood T cell repertoires in COVID-19. Profiled with immunoSEQ multiplex PCR; TCRdb holds only in-frame clones, not every one. The sample lists fewer than 200,000 clones, around 83% occurring once. Sequenced material: PBMCs or T cells enriched from blood (not recorded which). The receptors originated from a woman in her forties or fifties in a cohort exposed to, infected with or recovered from COVID-19 (not recorded which).

This chain connects TRBV11-1 to TRBJ2-1, with 14 bases that match TRBD2. V was pared by 5 bases and J by 4 bases, with 4 bases of the junction left unmatched. Germline V CDR1 and CDR2: SGHAT, FQDESV (reference sequence). The CDR3 extends over 16 amino acids. The CDR3 coding sequence is TGTGCCAGCAGCGCAAGACTAGCGGGAGGGTACAATGAGCAGTTCTTC. Its translation: CASSARLAGGYNEQFF.

This chain connects TRBV18 to TRBJ2-6, with 7 bases aligning to TRBD1. Per the germline V gene, CDR1 is KGHSH and CDR2 is LQKENI. The CDR3 extends over 15 amino acids. V gave up 6 bases and J gave up 8 bases; unmatched junction bases: 10. The CDR3 DNA sequence: TGTGCCAGCTCCCGAGGCACAGGGGAGACCAACGTCCTGACTTTC. This translates into CASSRGTGETNVLTF.

This chain links TRBV4-1 with TRBJ2-3; possibly TRBD2 for D (6 bases). This CDR3 spans 14 amino acids. CDR1 and CDR2 (germline): MGHRA, YSYEKL. V lost 0 bases and J lost 5, with 9 bases in between. CDR3 sequence: CASSQDSGVDTQYF. In DNA, the CDR3 is TGCGCCAGCAGCCAAGACTCGGGAGTAGATACGCAGTATTTT.